These 26 T cell receptor beta chains originate from one sample sequenced in a study of glioma-infiltrating T cells. Amplification of TCR alpha and beta CDR3 regions from RNA used iRepertoire nested multiplex PCR. TCRdb itself ran the multiplex PCR reads through MiXCR, one entry per CDR3 protein. The sample lists under 200,000 distinct CDR3 sequences, approximately 30% occurring once. Sequenced: glioma tissue, nonneoplastic brain tissue, or PBMCs (not recorded which). The receptors here all came from a human donor with low-grade glioma or glioblastoma, undergoing nonglioma brain surgery, or in good health (not recorded which).

The sample holds many counts of this clonotype. The chain combines TRBV4-3 with TRBJ2-2; 9 bases align to TRBD1. The CDR3 has 16 amino acids. Germline CDR1 reads LGHNA; CDR2 reads YSLEER. Unmatched junction bases numbered 0, after V lost 0 bases and J lost 1 base. The CDR3 region is CASSQEGQGNTGELFF. The CDR3 DNA sequence: TGCGCCAGCAGCCAAGAGGGACAGGGGAACACCGGGGAGCTGTTTTTT.

This clonotype was seen ten or more times. The gene calls are TRBV4-1 and TRBJ1-3; D unresolved. The CDR3 covers 16 residues. From germline, CDR1 is MGHRA and CDR2 YSYEKL. V dropped 4 bases and J dropped 8 bases, with 21 bases sitting between them. The CDR3 DNA follows: TGCGCCAGCAGCCGTCCAAGTTCCGGCCCCACGGACACCATATATTTT. Translation gives CASSRPSSGPTDTIYF.

This clonotype came up many times. This rearrangement joins TRBV5-4 to TRBJ1-1, with 7 bases fitting TRBD1. Germline V gene data show CDR1 as SGHNT and CDR2 as YYREEE (reference sequence). This CDR3 is built from 15 residues. V lost 3 bases, J lost 0 bases, and 5 bases stayed unmatched. CDR3 coding DNA: TGTGCCAGCAGCTCCTCCGGGACAGTGAACACTGAAGCTTTCTTT. Encoded protein: CASSSSGTVNTEAFF.

At least ten counts were recorded for this clonotype. The chain joins TRBV20-1 to TRBJ2-7; TRBD2 matches 7 bases. This CDR3 has 13 amino acids. Germline assignment: CDR1 DFQATT and CDR2 SNEGSKA (reference sequence). J was trimmed by 2 bases and V by 6 bases; bases with no gene match: 7. DNA of the CDR3: TGCAGTGCCACGACGGGAGGTCCCTACGAGCAGTACTTC. Translation: CSATTGGPYEQYF.

The chain employs TRBV19 and TRBJ1-5; no clear D. The CDR3 is made up of 16 amino acids. V gave up 3 bases and J gave up 0 bases, with 12 bases separating them. Germline V gene sequence: CDR1 LNHDA, CDR2 SQIVND (reference sequence). CDR3 region: CASSMDKVDSNQPQHF. The DNA of the CDR3 is TGTGCCAGTAGTATGGATAAAGTAGATAGCAATCAGCCCCAGCATTTT.

Remarks on this clonotype: Possible read error: a much larger clone is one base away. This chain links TRBV19 with TRBJ1-4; 9 bases map to TRBD1. The germline CDR1 and CDR2 sequences are LNHDA and SQIVND (reference sequence). With V trimmed by 9 bases and J by 3 bases, 5 bases remained unmatched. The CDR3 runs to 14 residues. For the CDR3, the DNA is TGTGCCAGCAGCCGGACAGGGGCTAATGAAAAACTGTTTTTT. Translation: CASSRTGANEKLFF.

Ten or more counts support this clonotype. This chain connects TRBV4-1 to TRBJ2-7; D is unclear. There are 15 residues in the CDR3. Trimming took off 1 base at V and 4 bases at J, with 14 bases between the two ends. CDR1 is MGHRA, CDR2 YSYEKL, per germline. CDR3 residues: CASSQGLETSYEQYF. The DNA of the CDR3 is TGCGCCAGCAGCCAAGGGTTGGAGACATCATACGAGCAGTACTTC.

This clonotype showed up many times. The CDR3 reads CASSIQGAAEAFF. DNA for the CDR3: TGTGCCAGCAGTATACAGGGGGCCGCTGAAGCTTTCTTT. The V gene is TRBV2, the J gene TRBJ1-1; 9 bases agree with TRBD1. Trimming took 5 bases from V and 6 from J; bases not matched to a gene: 4. Germline V gene data show CDR1 as SNHLY and CDR2 as FYNNEI. The CDR3 has 13 residues. The full variable domain, with the rest looked up from reference TRBV2 and TRBJ1-1, is EPEVTQTPSHQVTQMGQEVILRCVPISNHLYFYWYRQILGQKVEFLVSFYNNEISEKSEIFDDQFSVERPDGSNFTLKIRSTKLEDSAMYFCASSIQGAAEAFFGQGTRLTVV.

This clonotype was picked up many times. This chain connects TRBV4-2 to TRBJ2-7, with 10 bases fitting TRBD2. Trimming removed 4 bases from V and 3 bases from J; junction bases left unmatched: 9. The CDR3 contains 16 residues. Germline V gene lookup returns CDR1 LGHNA and CDR2 YNFKEQ. CDR3 sequence: CASSPVSSGRSYEQYF. For the CDR3, the DNA is TGTGCCAGCAGCCCCGTTAGTAGCGGGAGGAGCTACGAGCAGTACTTC.

This clonotype was detected many times. The chain couples TRBV6-2 or TRBV6-3 to TRBJ1-5; no firm D call. Per germline, CDR1 MNHEY and CDR2 SVGEGT. The V and J ends lost 7 bases and 7 bases respectively, with 14 bases between them. The CDR3 covers 13 residues. This CDR3 reads CASTHGARQPQHF. Here the CDR3 DNA reads TGTGCCAGCACCCACGGAGCGAGACAGCCCCAGCATTTT.

Regarding this clonotype: A much larger clone differs by one base, so this may be a read error. The chain uses TRBV4-2 and TRBJ1-2, with TRBD1 identical over 9 bases. Germline-derived CDR1 and CDR2 are LGHNA and YNFKEQ. This CDR3 region has 15 residues. CDR3 in DNA: TGTGCCAGCAGCCCTACCGGGACAGGGTTCGATGGCTACAACTTC. Translating it yields CASSPTGTGFDGYNF.

This clonotype was detected many times. The rearrangement uses TRBV20-1 and TRBJ2-1; 13 bases match TRBD2. The CDR3 length is 15 residues. CDR1 is DFQATT and CDR2 is SNEGSKA in the germline V gene (reference sequence). With V trimmed by 5 bases and J by 7 bases, 8 bases remained unmatched. This CDR3 reads CSAPRPGLAGNEQFF. Written as DNA, the CDR3 is TGCAGTGCTCCCCGGCCGGGACTAGCGGGAAATGAGCAGTTCTTC.

The table lists this clonotype with many counts. This chain links TRBV7-2 with TRBJ2-7; 9 nucleotides align to TRBD1. This CDR3 spans 15 amino acids. V was pared by 1 base and J by 2 bases, with 3 bases of the junction left unmatched. Germline-derived CDR1 and CDR2 are SGHTA and FQGNSA. The CDR3 protein is CASSLGTGDAYEQYF. The CDR3 DNA is TGTGCCAGCAGCTTAGGGACAGGGGATGCCTACGAGCAGTACTTC.

The chain recombines TRBV19 with TRBJ1-5; TRBD1 agrees at 10 bases. Germline CDR1 LNHDA, CDR2 SQIVND (reference sequence). With 4 bases clipped from V and 4 bases from J, the junction kept 10 bases outside the gene matches. The CDR3 is 17 amino acids. The CDR3 DNA follows: TGTGCCAGTAGTAGTGTCGACAGGGGGCGGATAAATCAGCCCCAGCATTTT. It specifies CASSSVDRGRINQPQHF.

On this clonotype itself: A much larger clonotype is one base distant, so this may be a read error. The rearrangement joins TRBV7-3 to TRBJ2-1; 9 nucleotides match TRBD1. V lost 6 bases, J lost 4 bases, and 7 bases stayed unmatched. The germline CDR1 and CDR2 sequences are SGHTA and FQGTGA. The CDR3 runs 15 residues. The CDR3 sequence: CASRAETGGYNEQFF. The CDR3 region has the DNA TGTGCCAGCAGGGCCGAGACAGGGGGATACAATGAGCAGTTCTTC.

The chain combines TRBV12-3 or TRBV12-4 with TRBJ2-1; 14 nucleotides agree with TRBD2. J gave up 11 bases and V 5 bases, and 8 bases lay outside the gene matches. This CDR3 has 15 amino acids. For the CDR3, the DNA is TGTGCCAGCAGTCCCGGGACTAGCGGGAGTATTAAGCAGTTCTTC. This codes for CASSPGTSGSIKQFF.

The rearrangement uses TRBV29-1 and TRBJ2-3, with D tentatively TRBD1 (6 bases). V lost 8 bases to trimming and J lost 4 bases, with 19 bases between them. Germline-derived CDR1 and CDR2 are SQVTM and ANQGSEA. The CDR3 consists of 14 residues. CDR3 coding DNA: TGCAGCATTGTGGTTAGGACAGATTCAGATACGCAGTATTTT. Translation gives CSIVVRTDSDTQYF.

This clonotype was seen at least ten times. The V call is TRBV6-1, the J call TRBJ1-1; D remains unclear. There are 14 residues in the CDR3. Germline V gives CDR1 MNHNS, CDR2 SASEGT. V was pared by 6 bases and J by 6 bases, with 17 bases between. CDR3 region: CASRLGGPGSEAFF. The CDR3 DNA reads TGTGCCAGCAGGCTAGGCGGCCCGGGGTCTGAAGCTTTCTTT.

A remark on this clonotype: Just one base apart from a much larger clone, this may be a read error. The rearrangement uses TRBV4-2 and TRBJ2-1; either TRBD1 or TRBD2 may supply D (5 bases each). Germline assignment: CDR1 LGHNA and CDR2 YNFKEQ. There are 15 residues in the CDR3. DNA of the CDR3: TGTGCCAGCAGCCAAGATCGGGACCCCAACAATGAGCAGTCCTTC. Amino acid sequence: CASSQDRDPNNEQSF.

As for this clonotype: Since a much larger clone is just one base distant, this may be a read error. The chain couples TRBV28 to TRBJ2-1, with D perhaps TRBD2 (5 bases). The CDR3 loop spans 12 amino acids. Germline V gives CDR1 MDHEN, CDR2 SYDVKM. The chain's CDR3 is CAILATYNKQFF. CDR3 DNA: TGTGCCATCTTAGCGACCTACAATAAGCAGTTCTTC.

With regard to this clonotype: A single base separates this from a much larger clone, so it may be a read error. V is TRBV7-2 and J is TRBJ2-5, with D possibly matching TRBD2 (5 bases). This CDR3 region has 13 residues. Per the germline V gene, CDR1 is SGHTA and CDR2 is FQGNSA. The CDR3 bases are TGTGCCAGCAGCTTAAACAGTAGGGAGACCCAGTGCTTC. Translated, it gives CASSLNSRETQCF. The complete variable domain, with remaining parts taken from reference TRBV7-2 and TRBJ2-5, reads GAGVSQSPSNKVTEKGKDVELRCDPISGHTALYWYRQSLGQGLEFLIYFQGNSAPDKSGLPSDRFSAERTGGSVSTLTIQRTQQEDSAVYLCASSLNSRETQCFGPGTRLLVL.

This clonotype came up many times. The chain uses TRBV15 and TRBJ2-3; 10 bases are a match to TRBD2. CDR1 and CDR2 (germline): LNHNV, YYDKDF (reference sequence). The CDR3 length is 16 residues. V trimming: 3 bases; J trimming: 6 bases; junction bases outside the gene matches: 9. CDR3 nucleotide sequence: TGTGCCACCAGCAGTGGTGTTCTAGCGGGAGCGGATACGCAGTATTTT. It translates to CATSSGVLAGADTQYF. Variable domain in full (rest from reference TRBV15 and TRBJ2-3): DAMVIQNPRYQVTQFGKPVTLSCSQTLNHNVMYWYQQKSSQAPKLLFHYYDKDFNNEADTPDNFQSRRPNTSFCFLDIRSPGLGDTAMYLCATSSGVLAGADTQYFGPGTRLTVL.

As concerns this clonotype: Compared with germline, one end of the junction differs, possibly owing to a read error. The V and J genes are TRBV4-3 and TRBJ2-3, with 8 nucleotides matching TRBD2. Germline lookup yields CDR1 LGHNA and CDR2 YSLEER. This CDR3 is 15 amino acids long. Here the CDR3 DNA reads TGCGACAGCAGCACGACTTTACTAGCGGAGGATACGCAGGATTTT. Protein: CDSSTTLLAEDTQDF.

This clonotype was detected a few times. The chain joins TRBV7-9 to TRBJ2-1; D is perhaps TRBD2 (5 bases). The CDR3 runs to 15 residues. Trimming shortened V by 7 bases and J by 5 bases, and 18 bases separated the two germline ends. Germline CDR1 and CDR2: SEHNR and FQNEAQ (reference sequence). Here the CDR3 DNA reads TGTGCCAGCAAGAGAGCGCGGACTGATAACAATGAGCAGTTCTTC. Translating it yields CASKRARTDNNEQFF.

On this clonotype: An end of the junction differs from the germline gene, which may be a read error. The CDR3 DNA reads as TGTGCCAGCAGCTTGACTAGCGGAAGCACAGATACGCACTATTTT. Its translation: CASSLTSGSTDTHYF. The rearrangement joins TRBV7-9 to TRBJ2-3; 9 positions agree with TRBD2. The V gene's germline CDR1 is SEHNR and CDR2 FQNEAQ (reference sequence). CDR3 size: 15 residues.

Comments on this clonotype: One base away lies a much larger clone, so this may be a sequencing read error. For the CDR3, the DNA is TGTGCCAGCAGGCCCCAAGGCAGGGAGTACGAGCAGTACTTC. Its protein product is CASRPQGREYEQYF. The chain has TRBV6-4 and TRBJ2-7; perhaps D is TRBD1 or TRBD2 (5 bases each). CDR1 and CDR2 from the germline V gene are MRHNA and SNTAGT. V lost 6 bases, J lost 4 bases, and 16 bases lay in between. The CDR3 length is 14 residues.